This T cell receptor beta chain was captured in a study of blood T cell repertoires in COVID-19. Study as a whole: The origin of the acute and convalescent COVID-19 samples was the United States, Italy and Spain.

In the original processing: Nucleated cell counts were estimated from reference gene primer amplification. TCRdb's copy holds only in-frame clones and misses some; the assay was immunoSEQ multiplex PCR. That table supplies the V and J calls and clone size; D and trimming were determined from the DNA. The table has some 250,000 clones, more than 70% seen once. Germline V gene data show CDR1 as SGHNT and CDR2 as YYREEE (reference sequence). CDR3 length equals 14 residues. V lost 4 bases, J lost 4 bases, and 4 bases stayed unmatched. The V and J genes are TRBV5-4 and TRBJ2-7; 11 bases match TRBD1. The clonotype originates from a woman between 35 and 50 years old who had recovered from COVID-19. The source material was peripheral blood. This CDR3 reads CASSLGTGGYEQYF. DNA of the CDR3: TGTGCCAGCAGCCTAGGGACAGGGGGGTACGAGCAGTACTTC.